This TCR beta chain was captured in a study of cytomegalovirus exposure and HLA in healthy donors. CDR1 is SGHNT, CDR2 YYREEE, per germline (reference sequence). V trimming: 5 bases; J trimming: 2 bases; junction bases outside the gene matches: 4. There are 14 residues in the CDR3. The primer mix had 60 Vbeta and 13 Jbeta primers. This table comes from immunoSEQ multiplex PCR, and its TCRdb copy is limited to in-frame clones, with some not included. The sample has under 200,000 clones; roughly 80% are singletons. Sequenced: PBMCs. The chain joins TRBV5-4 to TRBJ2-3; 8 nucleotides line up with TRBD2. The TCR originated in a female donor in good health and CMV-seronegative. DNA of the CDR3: TGTGCCAGCAGTGAGACTAGCGTCACAGATACGCAGTATTTT. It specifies CASSETSVTDTQYF. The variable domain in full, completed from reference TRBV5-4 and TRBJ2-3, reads ETGVTQSPTHLIKTRGQQVTLRCSSQSGHNTVSWYQQALGQGPQFIFQYYREEENGRGNFPPRFSGLQFPNYSSELNVNALELDDSALYLCASSETSVTDTQYFGPGTRLTVL.